The T cell receptor (beta chain) under discussion was sequenced for a study of blood T cell repertoires in COVID-19. Across the study: There were acute and convalescent COVID-19 samples, and they came from the United States, Italy and Spain. T cells, B-cell-depleted T cells, or PBMCs supplied cDNA or gDNA.

In the source study's methods: Estimates of nucleated cell counts were drawn from the amplification of reference gene primers. Sequenced by immunoSEQ multiplex PCR; TCRdb stores in-frame clones only, minus some. That table supplies the V and J calls and clone size; D and trimming were determined from the DNA. The table has fewer than 25,000 clones, just over 85% seen once. CDR3 length equals 17 residues. Looked up from germline, CDR1 is SGHRS and CDR2 is YFSETQ. Losses at the gene ends were 4 bases for V and 0 bases for J; bases not matched to a gene: 7. This clone was observed once. The TCR originated in a woman at least 80 years old with active or convalescent COVID-19. Sequenced material: peripheral blood. The chain couples TRBV5-1 to TRBJ2-7, with 13 bases aligning to TRBD2. CDR3 sequence (DNA): TGCGCCAGCAGCCCGGGGACTAGCGGGACCCTCTCCTACGAGCAGTACTTC. Translation gives CASSPGTSGTLSYEQYF.